The next 28 T cell receptor beta chains were all read from a single sample in a study of a mutant IDH1 vaccine in newly diagnosed glioma. Antigens for these TCRs are unknown. Sequenced by immunoSEQ multiplex PCR; TCRdb stores in-frame clones only, minus some. This sample has approximately 70,000 clones; 84% occur once, and the top ten carry about an eighth. Noted time point: week 23, last vaccination. Topical imiquimod was applied with each vaccine dose, which held 300 ug of mutant IDH1 20-mer peptide. The material was PBMCs, obtained from a glioma patient whose treatment included an IDH1 peptide vaccine. The origin of the receptors is a man aged 18 to 30 with glioma.

The chain recombines TRBV4-3 with TRBJ2-7, with D possibly being TRBD2 (5 bases). Germline loops: CDR1 LGHNA, CDR2 YSLEER. This CDR3 is 15 amino acids long. V shed 0 bases and J shed 6 bases, with 15 bases lying between them. The CDR3 loop reads CASSQDYLLGSEQYF. CDR3 DNA sequence: TGCGCCAGCAGCCAAGATTACTTACTAGGTAGCGAGCAGTACTTC.

This CDR3 reads CASSPQVGETQYF. The DNA of the CDR3 is TGTGCCAGCAGCCCCCAGGTCGGGGAGACCCAGTACTTC. This rearrangement joins TRBV7-3 to TRBJ2-5, with D unclear. The V end lost 5 bases, the J end lost 5 bases, and 12 bases lay between the germline ends. This CDR3 has 13 amino acids. Germline CDR1 reads SGHTA; CDR2 reads FQGTGA.

This chain uses TRBV6-6 with TRBJ1-5; D gene unclear. Germline V gene sequence: CDR1 MNHNY, CDR2 SVGAGI (reference sequence). There are 14 residues in the CDR3. Trimming took 2 bases from V and 6 from J, leaving 11 bases between them. The CDR3 DNA is TGTGCCAGCAGTTACACGAGGGAAACTCAGCCCCAGCATTTT. Translation gives CASSYTRETQPQHF.

This chain uses TRBV30 with TRBJ2-7; the D is unclear. In germline, CDR1 is GTSNPN, CDR2 SVGIG (reference sequence). Trimming took off 3 bases at V and 3 bases at J, with 9 bases between the two ends. The CDR3 is made up of 12 amino acids. CDR3 protein: CAWSGGFYEQYF. In nucleotides, the CDR3 is TGTGCCTGGAGCGGCGGATTCTACGAGCAGTACTTC. Together with reference TRBV30 and TRBJ2-7, the CDR3 gives the full variable domain: SQTIHQWPATLVQPVGSPLSLECTVEGTSNPNLYWYRQAAGRGLQLLFYSVGIGQISSEVPQNLSASRPQDRQFILSSKKLLLSDSGFYLCAWSGGFYEQYFGPGTRLTVT.

The rearrangement joins TRBV27 to TRBJ2-1; the D is unclear. V was shortened by 2 bases and J by 4 bases, with 6 bases between the two germline ends. Germline loops: CDR1 MNHEY, CDR2 SMNVEV (reference sequence). The CDR3 extends over 13 amino acids. CDR3 bases: TGTGCCAGCAGTTTAGACGGTTACAATGAGCAGTTCTTC. Its translation: CASSLDGYNEQFF.

The chain couples TRBV7-2 to TRBJ2-3, with 7 bases aligning to TRBD2. Trimming cost V 2 bases and J 6 bases; bases outside gene matches: 8. The CDR3 contains 15 residues. Germline-derived CDR1 and CDR2 are SGHTA and FQGNSA. This CDR3 reads CASSLFGLGRDTQYF. The CDR3 nucleotides are TGTGCCAGCAGCTTATTCGGACTAGGTAGGGATACGCAGTATTTT.

The rearrangement uses TRBV4-3 and TRBJ1-1, with D possibly TRBD1 on 5 matching bases. Germline-derived CDR1 and CDR2 are LGHNA and YSLEER. V was shortened by 1 base and J by 10 bases, with 16 bases between the two germline ends. CDR3 length: 14 residues. CDR3 residues: CASSQVDSTGGAFF. In nucleotides, the CDR3 is TGCGCCAGCAGCCAAGTAGACTCCACGGGGGGAGCTTTCTTT.

This chain links TRBV7-2 with TRBJ1-2; D uncertain. V was clipped by 1 base and J by 4 bases, with 19 bases between them. Germline V CDR1 and CDR2: SGHTA, FQGNSA. This CDR3 has 17 amino acids. CDR3: CASSLDVRAPFGYGYTF. CDR3 coding DNA: TGTGCCAGCAGCTTAGACGTGAGGGCGCCCTTTGGCTATGGCTACACCTTC.

This clone was detected a few times. V is TRBV9 and J is TRBJ1-2; 7 nucleotides line up with TRBD1. V lost 3 bases, J lost 7 bases, and 6 bases stayed unmatched. Germline V gene sequence: CDR1 SGDLS, CDR2 YYNGEE. The length of the CDR3 is 13 residues. This CDR3 is CASSGDSSIGYTF. DNA of the CDR3: TGTGCCAGCAGCGGGGACAGTTCCATTGGCTACACCTTC.

This chain links TRBV6-5 with TRBJ1-1; the D is unclear. Germline CDR1 and CDR2: MNHEY and SVGAGI. CDR3 length: 13 residues. V dropped 6 bases and J dropped 1 base, with 9 bases sitting between them. CDR3 nucleotides: TGTGCCAGCAGAAGCGACGGGAACACTGAAGCTTTCTTT. This sequence encodes CASRSDGNTEAFF.

The J gene is TRBJ2-6, the V gene TRBV19; D perhaps matches TRBD1 (6 bases). This CDR3 is built from 18 residues. Germline loops: CDR1 LNHDA, CDR2 SQIVND (reference sequence). The V and J ends lost 4 bases and 0 bases respectively, with 16 bases between them. The CDR3 spells CASSRQDRTVSGANVLTF. As DNA, the CDR3 is TGTGCCAGTAGTAGGCAAGACAGGACGGTCTCTGGGGCCAACGTCCTGACTTTC.

The gene calls are TRBV5-1 and TRBJ1-3, with a possible D match to TRBD1 (5 bases). Germline CDR1 is SGHRS and CDR2 is YFSETQ. The V end lost 0 bases, the J end lost 6 bases, and 13 bases lay between the germline ends. This CDR3 contains 15 residues. CDR3 DNA: TGCGCCAGCAGCTTGGTGGGGGTTAACGAAAACACCATATATTTT. Its translation: CASSLVGVNENTIYF.

The chain uses TRBV5-4 and TRBJ2-3; a possible D gene is TRBD1 (5 bases). Germline V gives CDR1 SGHNT, CDR2 YYREEE (reference sequence). V was clipped by 1 base and J by 4 bases, with 10 bases between them. The CDR3 is 14 residues long. The CDR3 loop reads CASSLFKGADTQYF. The CDR3 DNA reads as TGTGCCAGCAGCTTGTTTAAAGGGGCAGATACGCAGTATTTT.

This chain links TRBV5-6 with TRBJ2-5, with 12 bases aligning to TRBD2. This CDR3 is built from 15 residues. V shed 5 bases and J 5 bases; nucleotides not matched to a gene: 7. CDR1 and CDR2 (germline): SGHDT, YYEEEE. The CDR3 coding sequence is TGTGCCAGCAGTTCTAGCGGGGGGGCGGTGGAGACCCAGTACTTC. This gives the protein CASSSSGGAVETQYF.

The genes are TRBV7-9 and TRBJ2-7; TRBD2 is a possible D gene (5 bases). Trimming pared 8 bases from V and 5 bases from J, leaving 16 bases between. The germline gives CDR1 SEHNR, CDR2 FQNEAQ (reference sequence). The CDR3 consists of 13 residues. The CDR3 is CASHATGKDEQYF. The DNA of the CDR3 is TGTGCCAGCCACGCTACGGGAAAGGACGAGCAGTACTTC.

The rearrangement joins TRBV19 to TRBJ2-7; D might be TRBD1 or TRBD2, each matching 6 bases. This CDR3 has 13 residues. V lost 5 bases and J lost 3, with 11 bases in between. Germline V gene lookup returns CDR1 LNHDA and CDR2 SQIVND (reference sequence). The CDR3 spells CASSWGAGYEQYF. The CDR3 coding sequence is TGTGCCAGTAGTTGGGGGGCCGGCTACGAGCAGTACTTC.

The chain links TRBV7-2 to TRBJ2-5; TRBD1 agrees at 9 bases. CDR3 length: 14 residues. Germline CDR1 SGHTA, CDR2 FQGNSA. V trimming: 4 bases; J trimming: 6 bases; junction bases outside the gene matches: 6. CDR3 protein: CASSSRQGVQTQYF. CDR3 DNA: TGTGCCAGCAGCTCCCGACAGGGGGTACAGACCCAGTACTTC.

This sequence joins TRBV5-4 and TRBJ2-2; possible D gene TRBD1, 6 bases. Trimming left V 2 bases short and J 6 bases short, with 17 bases between. This CDR3 has 16 amino acids. Germline CDR1 reads SGHNT; CDR2 reads YYREEE (reference sequence). In nucleotides, the CDR3 is TGTGCCAGCAGCTTACCCGGGACATTACTTGCCGGGGAGCTGTTTTTT. Translating gives CASSLPGTLLAGELFF.

There are a few counts of this clone. This chain connects TRBV7-9 to TRBJ1-1; tentatively, D is TRBD1 (5 bases). The CDR3 length is 14 residues. Trimming took off 6 bases at V and 0 bases at J, with 11 bases between the two ends. Germline CDR1 SEHNR, CDR2 FQNEAQ (reference sequence). DNA of the CDR3: TGTGCCAGCAGTCACAGGACGGTGAACACTGAAGCTTTCTTT. Amino acid sequence: CASSHRTVNTEAFF.

Here the CDR3 DNA reads TGTGCCAGCAGAAGGAGGCCCGGGGGTAGCGGGGTTATCTACGAGCAGTACTTC. This translates into CASRRRPGGSGVIYEQYF. The chain links TRBV28 to TRBJ2-7; 8 bases fit TRBD2. The CDR3 extends over 18 amino acids. Losses at the gene ends were 6 bases for V and 3 bases for J; bases not matched to a gene: 19. CDR1 and CDR2 (germline): MDHEN, SYDVKM.

The chain combines TRBV10-3 with TRBJ2-7; 13 bases line up with TRBD2. Germline CDR1 reads ENHRY; CDR2 reads SYGVKD. The J segment lost 7 bases and the V segment lost 1 base, leaving 7 bases of the junction unmatched. The CDR3 extends over 16 amino acids. CDR3 nucleotide sequence: TGTGCCATCAGTGAGTTTGGACTAGCGGGAGTGCGTGAGCAGTACTTC. Translated, it gives CAISEFGLAGVREQYF.

V usage is TRBV11-1 and J usage is TRBJ2-7; tentatively, D is TRBD1 or TRBD2 (5 bases each). Germline CDR1 SGHAT, CDR2 FQDESV (reference sequence). The V and J ends lost 5 bases and 1 base respectively, with 15 bases between them. The CDR3 contains 15 residues. This chain's CDR3 is CASSRGLGVSYEQYF. The CDR3 DNA follows: TGTGCCAGCAGCCGTGGTTTGGGGGTTTCCTACGAGCAGTACTTC.

The chain combines TRBV7-9 with TRBJ2-1; D uncertain. The V gene lost 1 base and the J gene lost 1 base, with 11 bases spanning the gap. CDR1 is SEHNR and CDR2 is FQNEAQ in the germline V gene (reference sequence). CDR3 length: 16 residues. Here the CDR3 DNA reads TGTGCCAGCAGCTTAGAACGGCGCTCATCCTACAATGAGCAGTTCTTC. This encodes CASSLERRSSYNEQFF. Together with reference TRBV7-9 and TRBJ2-1, the CDR3 gives the full variable domain: DTGVSQNPRHKITKRGQNVTFRCDPISEHNRLYWYRQTLGQGPEFLTYFQNEAQLEKSRLLSDRFSAERPKGSFSTLEIQRTEQGDSAMYLCASSLERRSSYNEQFFGPGTRLTVL.

The chain joins TRBV29-1 to TRBJ2-5; D is unclear. V was clipped by 7 bases and J by 5 bases, with 20 bases between them. The CDR3 is 14 amino acids. CDR1 SQVTM and CDR2 ANQGSEA come from the germline V gene. The DNA for the CDR3 is TGCAGCGCCCTTGCGAATTTGGGCCAGGAGACCCAGTACTTC. It encodes CSALANLGQETQYF. Combining the CDR3 with reference TRBV29-1 and TRBJ2-5 gives the whole variable domain SAVISQKPSRDICQRGTSLTIQCQVDSQVTMMFWYRQQPGQSLTLIATANQGSEATYESGFVIDKFPISRPNLTFSTLTVSNMSPEDSSIYLCSALANLGQETQYFGPGTRLLVL.

The rearrangement joins TRBV29-1 to TRBJ1-5; maybe TRBD1 (5 bases). The V gene lost 4 bases and the J gene lost 4 bases, with 5 bases spanning the gap. In germline, CDR1 is SQVTM, CDR2 ANQGSEA. CDR3 length equals 11 residues. CDR3 residues: CSVGGNQPQHF. The CDR3 DNA follows: TGCAGCGTTGGGGGGAATCAGCCCCAGCATTTT.

This clone was recorded only once. V gene TRBV6-5 combines with J gene TRBJ1-1; D possibly corresponds to TRBD1 (6 bases). Germline CDR1 and CDR2: MNHEY and SVGAGI. Trimming pared 6 bases from V and 0 bases from J, leaving 14 bases between. There are 15 residues in the CDR3. CDR3 sequence (DNA): TGTGCCAGCAGCACCACAGGGCCGATGAACACTGAAGCTTTCTTT. This encodes CASSTTGPMNTEAFF.

This chain connects TRBV2 to TRBJ2-7, with 10 bases that match TRBD2. Germline loops: CDR1 SNHLY, CDR2 FYNNEI. With 7 bases clipped from V and 3 bases from J, the junction kept 9 bases outside the gene matches. The CDR3 contains 15 residues. The CDR3, as DNA: TGTGCCAGCATGGTGGGACTAGCGCATTTCTACGAGCAGTACTTC. It specifies CASMVGLAHFYEQYF.

This sequence joins TRBV19 and TRBJ2-7; D is perhaps TRBD2 (6 bases). The V and J ends lost 6 bases and 1 base respectively, with 19 bases between them. From germline, CDR1 is LNHDA and CDR2 SQIVND (reference sequence). The CDR3 extends over 16 amino acids. The CDR3 here is CASSPMTGTASYEQYF. As DNA, the CDR3 is TGTGCCAGTAGCCCGATGACCGGGACTGCGTCCTACGAGCAGTACTTC.